This TCR beta chain appears in the sequencing data of a study of blood T cell repertoires in COVID-19. Looking at the study overall: Sources were T cells, B-cell-depleted T cells, or PBMCs; the material itself was cDNA or gDNA.

The CDR3 is 17 residues long. V lost 5 bases, J lost 0 bases, and 6 bases stayed unmatched. Germline CDR1 LNHDA, CDR2 SQIVND (reference sequence). Original data processing: Reference gene primer amplification gave estimated nucleated cell counts. Profiled with immunoSEQ multiplex PCR; TCRdb holds only in-frame clones, not every one. V, J and clone size reflect that table, while D and trimming were determined from the DNA. The data show under 250,000 clones, with 86% seen just once and around 1.5% held by the top ten. The receptor comes from a woman aged 55-70 years who had recovered from COVID-19. Input material: peripheral blood. The chain employs TRBV19 and TRBJ2-6; 8 nucleotides align to TRBD1. CDR3 nucleotides: TGTGCCAGTAGTCTCCGGACAGGGAACTCTGGGGCCAACGTCCTGACTTTC. This sequence encodes CASSLRTGNSGANVLTF.